Sequencing of this T cell receptor beta chain was carried out in a study of naive and memory T cell subsets. The library had UMIs added by 3' ligation of an oligonucleotide to TCR cDNA. Amplification of ligated cDNA took four PCR rounds with SP2 and nested alpha and beta constant primers. TCRdb analysed the 5' RACE reads with MiXCR anew, one entry per CDR3 protein. The table lists approximately 58,000 distinct CDR3 sequences, approximately 6.6% of them singletons. The CDR3 runs to 14 residues. Germline-derived CDR1 and CDR2 are LGHNA and YNFKEQ. Trimming shortened V by 4 bases and J by 2 bases, and 11 bases separated the two germline ends.

The receptor's source is a male donor in good health. V and J are TRBV4-2 and TRBJ2-5, with a weak D call TRBD1 (6 bases). The CDR3 DNA reads TGTGCCAGCAGCCGAACAGGGACGCAAGAGACCCAGTACTTC. This codes for CASSRTGTQETQYF.